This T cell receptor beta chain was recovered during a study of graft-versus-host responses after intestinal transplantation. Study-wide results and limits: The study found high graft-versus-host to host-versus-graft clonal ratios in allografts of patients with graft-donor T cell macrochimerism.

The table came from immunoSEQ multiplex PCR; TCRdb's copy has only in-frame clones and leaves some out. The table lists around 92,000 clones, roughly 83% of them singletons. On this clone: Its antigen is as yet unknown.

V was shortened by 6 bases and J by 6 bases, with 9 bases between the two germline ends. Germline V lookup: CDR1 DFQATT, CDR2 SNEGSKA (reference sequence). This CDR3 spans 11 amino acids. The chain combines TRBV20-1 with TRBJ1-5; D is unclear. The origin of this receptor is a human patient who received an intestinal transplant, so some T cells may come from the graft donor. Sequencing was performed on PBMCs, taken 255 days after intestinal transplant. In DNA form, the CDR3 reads TGCAGTGCAGGACCGGGTCAGCCCCAGCATTTT. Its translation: CSAGPGQPQHF.